The clone carrying this T cell receptor beta chain was recorded a few times. This record comes from a study of OX40 agonist ivuxolimab in advanced cancers. The protocol was immunoSEQ multiplex PCR, while the TCRdb copy is restricted to in-frame clones and leaves out a portion. The table includes 75,000 to 95,000 clones, around nine tenths detected once. The length of the CDR3 is 15 residues. Germline CDR1 is SGDLS and CDR2 is YYNGEE. V lost 3 bases, J lost 2 bases, and 7 bases stayed unmatched. The source is an adult with an advanced solid tumor such as melanoma, head and neck, liver or kidney cancer. The material sequenced was CD4+ or CD8+ T cells sorted from blood, taken in a trial of the OX40 agonist ivuxolimab. This chain connects TRBV9 to TRBJ1-1; 7 positions match TRBD1. In DNA form, the CDR3 reads TGTGCCAGCAGCGGACGACAGGGAGGTAACACTGAAGCTTTCTTT. This codes for CASSGRQGGNTEAFF.